This T cell receptor beta chain was recovered during a study of blood T cell repertoires in COVID-19. For the study at large: Samples representing acute and convalescent COVID-19 were sourced from the United States, Italy and Spain.

Cohorts were assigned according to the clinical history that participants reported. Authors' analysis steps: Estimation of nucleated cell counts relied on the amplification of reference gene primers. The protocol was immunoSEQ multiplex PCR, while the TCRdb copy is restricted to in-frame clones and leaves out a portion. V and J calls and clone size follow that table, whereas D and trimming were derived from the DNA. The sample has about 300,000 clones; around 86% are singletons. The CDR3 totals 13 residues. V was clipped by 7 bases and J by 8 bases, with 16 bases between them. Germline-derived CDR1 and CDR2 are SGHVS and FQNEAQ.

This chain uses TRBV7-8 with TRBJ2-3; D call uncertain. This TCR was recovered from a man aged 25 to 45 who had recovered from COVID-19. The sample consisted of PBMCs or T cells enriched from blood (not recorded which). The CDR3 protein is CASTNSPPGTQYF. Here the CDR3 DNA reads TGTGCCAGCACCAATAGTCCCCCGGGTACGCAGTATTTT.